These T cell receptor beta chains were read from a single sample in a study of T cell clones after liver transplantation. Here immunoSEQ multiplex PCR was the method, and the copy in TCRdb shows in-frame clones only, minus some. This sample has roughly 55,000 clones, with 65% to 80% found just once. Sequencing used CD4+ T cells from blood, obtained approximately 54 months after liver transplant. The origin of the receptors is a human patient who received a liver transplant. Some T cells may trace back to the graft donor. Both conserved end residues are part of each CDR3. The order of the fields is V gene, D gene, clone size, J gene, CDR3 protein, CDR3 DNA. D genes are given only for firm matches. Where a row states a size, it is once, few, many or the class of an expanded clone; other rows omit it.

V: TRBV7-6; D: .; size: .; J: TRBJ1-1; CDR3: CASSLTGSTEAFF; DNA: TGTGCCAGCAGCTTAACAGGAAGCACTGAAGCTTTCTTT
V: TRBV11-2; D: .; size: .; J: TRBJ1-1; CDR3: CASTSVFEAFF; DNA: TGTGCCAGCACCTCGGTTTTTGAAGCTTTCTTT
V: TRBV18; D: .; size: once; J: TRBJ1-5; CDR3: CASSPGQVDQPQHF; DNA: TGTGCCAGCTCACCTGGCCAGGTGGATCAGCCCCAGCATTTT
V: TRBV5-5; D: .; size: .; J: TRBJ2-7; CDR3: CASSLADRSLSEQYF; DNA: TGTGCCAGCAGCTTGGCCGACAGGTCCTTGAGCGAGCAGTACTTC
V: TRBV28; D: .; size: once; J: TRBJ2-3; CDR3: CASSLIQGPATITQYF; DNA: TGTGCCAGCAGTTTAATTCAGGGACCCGCCACTATTACTCAGTATTTT
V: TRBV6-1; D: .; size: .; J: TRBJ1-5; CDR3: CASSEAQGSNQPQHF; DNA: TGTGCCAGCAGTGAAGCTCAGGGGAGCAATCAGCCCCAGCATTTT
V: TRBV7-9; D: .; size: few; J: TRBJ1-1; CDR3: CALQDRNTEAFF; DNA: TGTGCCCTTCAGGACAGGAACACTGAAGCTTTCTTT
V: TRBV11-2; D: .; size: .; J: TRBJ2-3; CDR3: CASSPAGNRGRGTQYF; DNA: TGTGCCAGCTCTCCAGCGGGGAACAGGGGTAGAGGTACGCAGTATTTT
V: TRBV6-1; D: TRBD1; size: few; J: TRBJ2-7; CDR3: CASTQGQGIHEQYF; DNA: TGTGCCAGCACTCAGGGACAGGGTATACACGAGCAGTACTTC
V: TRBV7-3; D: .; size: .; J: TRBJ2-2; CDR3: CASSLIVGANTGELFF; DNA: TGTGCCAGCAGCTTAATAGTCGGGGCGAACACCGGGGAGCTGTTTTTT
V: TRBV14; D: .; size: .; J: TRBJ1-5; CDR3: CASSGGTNQPQHF; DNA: TGTGCCAGCAGTGGAGGGACCAATCAGCCCCAGCATTTT
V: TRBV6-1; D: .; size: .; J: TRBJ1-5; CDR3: CASSAPFGVAQRGDQPQHF; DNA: TGTGCCAGCAGTGCCCCATTTGGGGTCGCCCAGCGAGGGGATCAGCCCCAGCATTTT
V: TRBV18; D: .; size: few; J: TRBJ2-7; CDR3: CASSYGRGEYEQYF; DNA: TGTGCCAGCTCATACGGCCGGGGCGAGTACGAGCAGTACTTC
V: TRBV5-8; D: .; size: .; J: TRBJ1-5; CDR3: CASSLGNQPQHF; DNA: TGTGCCAGCAGCTTAGGCAATCAGCCCCAGCATTTT
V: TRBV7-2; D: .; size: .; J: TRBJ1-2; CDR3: CASSLSSPGSSSGYTF; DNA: TGTGCCAGCAGCTTGAGTTCCCCTGGCTCCAGTAGTGGCTACACCTTC
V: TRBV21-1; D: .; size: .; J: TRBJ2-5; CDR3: CASSHQPHNFWDRGNKETQYF; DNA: TGTGCCAGCAGCCACCAGCCTCATAATTTTTGGGACAGGGGTAACAAAGAGACCCAGTACTTC
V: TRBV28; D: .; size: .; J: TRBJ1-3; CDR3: CASSRAATGNTIYF; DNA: TGTGCCAGCAGCCGGGCCGCTACTGGAAACACCATATATTTT
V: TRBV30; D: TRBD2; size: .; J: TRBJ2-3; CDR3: CAWSSGLAGGTDTQYF; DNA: TGTGCCTGGAGTTCCGGACTAGCGGGGGGGACAGATACGCAGTATTTT
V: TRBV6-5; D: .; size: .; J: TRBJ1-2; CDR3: CASSYDAALYGYTF; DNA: TGTGCCAGCAGTTACGATGCAGCCCTCTATGGCTACACCTTC
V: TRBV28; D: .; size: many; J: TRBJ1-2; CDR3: CASSSTAIGYGYTF; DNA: TGTGCCAGCAGTTCCACAGCGATCGGCTATGGCTACACCTTC
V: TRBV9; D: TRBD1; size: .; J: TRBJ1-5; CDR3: CASSVAGDSRYRGNQPQHF; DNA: TGTGCCAGCAGCGTAGCTGGGGACAGTAGGTATCGGGGCAATCAGCCCCAGCATTTT
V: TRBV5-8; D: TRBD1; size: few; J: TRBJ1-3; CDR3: CASSLFGRGSGNTIYF; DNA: TGTGCCAGCAGCTTGTTCGGCAGGGGGTCTGGAAACACCATATATTTT
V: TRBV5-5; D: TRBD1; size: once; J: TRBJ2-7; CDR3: CASRPGTGAYEQYF; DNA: TGTGCCAGCAGGCCCGGGACAGGGGCCTACGAGCAGTACTTC
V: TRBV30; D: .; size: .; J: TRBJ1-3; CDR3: CAWSVRGTLGNTIYF; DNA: TGTGCCTGGAGTGTACGCGGAACACTTGGAAACACCATATATTTT
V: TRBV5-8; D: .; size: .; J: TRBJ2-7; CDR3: CASSFPATPYEQYF; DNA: TGTGCCAGCAGCTTCCCAGCTACTCCCTACGAGCAGTACTTC
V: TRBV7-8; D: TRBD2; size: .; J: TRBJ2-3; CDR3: CASSPVRGGRGTDTQYF; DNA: TGTGCCAGCAGTCCCGTGCGCGGGGGGCGCGGCACAGATACGCAGTATTTT
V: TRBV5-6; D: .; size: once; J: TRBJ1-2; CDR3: CASSRGRVRVRYGYTF; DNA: TGTGCCAGCAGCCGGGGGCGGGTCAGGGTTCGGTATGGCTACACCTTC
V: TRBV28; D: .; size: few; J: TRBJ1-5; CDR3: CASSLIGRRQPQHF; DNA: TGTGCCAGCAGTTTAATCGGGAGACGTCAGCCCCAGCATTTT
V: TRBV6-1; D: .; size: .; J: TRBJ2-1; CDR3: CASRFARPFNEQFF; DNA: TGTGCCAGCAGATTTGCCCGGCCCTTCAATGAGCAGTTCTTC
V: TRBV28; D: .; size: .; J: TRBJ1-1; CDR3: CASSLWAPGMNTEAFF; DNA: TGTGCCAGCAGTTTATGGGCCCCAGGGATGAACACTGAAGCTTTCTTT
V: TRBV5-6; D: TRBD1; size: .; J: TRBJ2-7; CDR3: CASSLGQRSYEQYF; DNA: TGTGCCAGCAGCCTGGGACAGCGCTCCTACGAGCAGTACTTC
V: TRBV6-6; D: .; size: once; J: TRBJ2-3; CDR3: CASSYQEPSTDTQYF; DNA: TGTGCCAGCAGTTACCAGGAGCCTAGCACAGATACGCAGTATTTT
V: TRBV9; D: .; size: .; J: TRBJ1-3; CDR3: CASTEVSGNTIYF; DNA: TGTGCTTCCACCGAGGTCTCTGGAAACACCATATATTTT
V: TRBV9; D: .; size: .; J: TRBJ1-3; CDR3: CASSAGVITGNTIYF; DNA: TGTGCCAGCAGCGCCGGAGTAATAACTGGAAACACCATATATTTT
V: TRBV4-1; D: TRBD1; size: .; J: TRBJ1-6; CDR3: CASSRLQDREGSPLHF; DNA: TGCGCCAGCAGCCGACTCCAGGACAGGGAAGGGTCACCCCTCCACTTT
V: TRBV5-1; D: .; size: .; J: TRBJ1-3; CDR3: CASSSTYHDSGNTIYF; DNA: TGCGCCAGCAGCTCAACCTACCACGACTCTGGAAACACCATATATTTT
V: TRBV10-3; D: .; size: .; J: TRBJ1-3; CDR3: CAISESQAISGNTIYF; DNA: TGTGCCATCAGTGAGTCTCAGGCTATCTCTGGAAACACCATATATTTT
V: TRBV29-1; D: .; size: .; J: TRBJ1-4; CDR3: CSVEDPAAGAYEKLFF; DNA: TGCAGCGTTGAAGATCCCGCGGCAGGGGCCTATGAAAAACTGTTTTTT
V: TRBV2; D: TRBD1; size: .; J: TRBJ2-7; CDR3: CASRTGQGVYEQYF; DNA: TGTGCCAGCAGGACGGGACAGGGGGTCTACGAGCAGTACTTC
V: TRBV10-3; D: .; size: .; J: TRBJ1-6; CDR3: CAISFGLGSSPLHF; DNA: TGTGCCATCAGTTTTGGACTAGGCAGTTCACCCCTCCACTTT
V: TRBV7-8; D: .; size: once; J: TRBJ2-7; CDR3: CASSLSWVGASYEQYF; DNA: TGTGCCAGCAGCTTATCTTGGGTTGGGGCCTCCTACGAGCAGTACTTC
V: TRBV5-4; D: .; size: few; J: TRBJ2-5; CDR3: CASSSRQAQETQYF; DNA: TGTGCCAGCAGCTCAAGACAGGCCCAAGAGACCCAGTACTTC
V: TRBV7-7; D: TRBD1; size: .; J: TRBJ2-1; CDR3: CASSPQGGTGGEQFF; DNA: TGTGCCAGCAGCCCACAGGGGGGAACAGGTGGGGAGCAGTTCTTC
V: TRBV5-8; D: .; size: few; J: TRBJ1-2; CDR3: CASRSTGIYGYTF; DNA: TGTGCCAGCCGGTCTACCGGGATCTATGGCTACACCTTC
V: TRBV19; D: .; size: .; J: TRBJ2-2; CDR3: CASRRSNTGELFF; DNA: TGTGCCAGTCGACGATCGAACACCGGGGAGCTGTTTTTT
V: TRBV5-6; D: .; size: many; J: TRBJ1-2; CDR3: CASSFREVHYGYTF; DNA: TGTGCCAGCAGCTTTAGGGAGGTGCACTATGGCTACACCTTC
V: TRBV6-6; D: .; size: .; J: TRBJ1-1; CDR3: CASSAGVEVTEAFF; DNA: TGTGCCAGCAGTGCCGGGGTGGAGGTCACTGAAGCTTTCTTT
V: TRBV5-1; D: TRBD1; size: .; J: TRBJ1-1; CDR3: CASSIGQGGTEAFF; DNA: TGCGCCAGCAGCATCGGACAGGGCGGAACTGAAGCTTTCTTT